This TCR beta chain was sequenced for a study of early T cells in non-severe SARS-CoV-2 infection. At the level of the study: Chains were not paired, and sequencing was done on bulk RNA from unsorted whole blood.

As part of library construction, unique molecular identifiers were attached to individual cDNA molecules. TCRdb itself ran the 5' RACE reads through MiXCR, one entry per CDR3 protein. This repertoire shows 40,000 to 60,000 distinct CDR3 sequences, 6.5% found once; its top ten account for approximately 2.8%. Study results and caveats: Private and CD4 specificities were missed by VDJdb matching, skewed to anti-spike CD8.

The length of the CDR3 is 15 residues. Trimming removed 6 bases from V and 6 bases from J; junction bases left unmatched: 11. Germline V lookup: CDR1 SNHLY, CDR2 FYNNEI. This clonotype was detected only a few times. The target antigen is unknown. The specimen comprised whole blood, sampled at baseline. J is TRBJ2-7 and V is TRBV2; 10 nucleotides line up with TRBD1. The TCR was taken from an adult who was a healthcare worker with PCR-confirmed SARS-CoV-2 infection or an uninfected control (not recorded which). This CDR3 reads CASSPPGQGISEQYF. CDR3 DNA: TGTGCCAGCAGCCCCCCGGGACAGGGGATTAGCGAGCAGTACTTC.